This T cell receptor beta chain was profiled in a study of lymphopenia after photon versus proton radiotherapy. This clone was seen just once. The V and J ends lost 3 bases and 4 bases respectively, with 21 bases between them. CDR1 and CDR2 from the germline V gene are SGHTA and FQGNSA. The CDR3 covers 18 residues. Clones were sequenced by immunoSEQ multiplex PCR, and TCRdb holds only the in-frame ones, with some missing. This sample has approximately 30,000 clones, with 94% found just once. The material sequenced was peripheral blood, taken from a patient treated with photon-based radiotherapy. This chain uses TRBV7-2 with TRBJ2-2, with D possibly TRBD1 on 5 matching bases. The sequence was collected from a woman between 45 and 60 years old with cholangiocarcinoma. The CDR3 spells CASSFFSRPDIGTGELFF. Written as DNA, the CDR3 is TGTGCCAGCAGCTTCTTCAGCCGGCCGGACATTGGCACCGGGGAGCTGTTTTTT.